This T cell receptor beta chain was identified in a study of read filtering for tumor transcriptome and immune sequencing. The library was built from 400 ng RNA with molecular barcoded adaptors for alpha/delta and beta/gamma chains. MiXCR, applied by TCRdb to the reads, yields one record per CDR3 protein. The table has about 130,000 distinct CDR3 sequences, less than 15% seen once. This clonotype turned up a few times. This CDR3 region has 15 residues. Germline CDR1 and CDR2: SGHAT and FQNNGV. Trimming pared 5 bases from V and 4 bases from J, leaving 14 bases between. The V and J genes are TRBV11-2 and TRBJ2-2; a weak D match, TRBD2 (5 bases). This receptor was taken from a donor aged 40 or over with multiple myeloma. Specimen: a population of CD138-negative cells sorted from bone marrow. CDR3 DNA: TGTGCCAGCAGCCCGGCGGCCGCGGGCACCGGGGAGCTGTTTTTT. This codes for CASSPAAAGTGELFF.